The 31 T cell receptor beta chains listed next were all sequenced from one sample in a study of blood T cell repertoires in COVID-19. The data were produced by immunoSEQ multiplex PCR, yet TCRdb's version contains in-frame clones alone and is incomplete. The table shows about 200,000 clones, with approximately 85% occurring only once. Material for sequencing was peripheral blood. These TCRs come from a woman in her 70s with COVID-19, enrolled during active disease.

The genes are TRBV5-1 and TRBJ1-1, with TRBD1 matching over 8 bases. The V gene end was trimmed by 4 bases and the J gene end by 2 bases; junction bases not matched to a gene: 7. Looked up from germline, CDR1 is SGHRS and CDR2 is YFSETQ. This CDR3 is built from 15 residues. The chain's CDR3 is CASSIRTGRNTEAFF. DNA for the CDR3: TGCGCCAGCAGCATCCGGACAGGGCGCAACACTGAAGCTTTCTTT.

This clone was counted between two and nine times. The junction differs from germline at one of its ends, possibly a read error. The gene calls are TRBV7-7 and TRBJ2-7; possible D gene TRBD2, 5 bases. CDR1 SSHAT and CDR2 FNYEAQ come from the germline V gene (reference sequence). CDR3 length: 15 amino acids. The CDR3 is CASSLGPEGSYEQYF. In DNA form, the CDR3 reads TGTGCTAGCAGCTTAGGCCCTGAGGGCTCCTACGAGCAGTACTTC. Variable domain in full (rest from reference TRBV7-7 and TRBJ2-7): GAGVSQSPRYKVTKRGQDVTLRCDPISSHATLYWYQQALGQGPEFLTYFNYEAQPDKSGLPSDRFSAERPEGSISTLTIQRTEQRDSAMYRCASSLGPEGSYEQYFGPGTRLTVT.

This chain links TRBV11-3 with TRBJ2-5; tentative D call: TRBD2 (7 bases). Germline loops: CDR1 SGHNT, CDR2 YENEEA. CDR3 length: 15 amino acids. V lost 1 base and J lost 2, with 11 bases in between. In DNA form, the CDR3 reads TGTGCCAGCAGCTTAGGGGGGGGCTGGCAAGAGACCCAGTACTTC. Translating it yields CASSLGGGWQETQYF.

This clone was detected only once. V usage is TRBV7-2 and J usage is TRBJ1-6; D ambiguous. Germline V lookup: CDR1 SGHTA, CDR2 FQGNSA. Trimming pared 3 bases from V and 9 bases from J, leaving 6 bases between. The CDR3 sequence is 12 residues long. The CDR3 loop reads CASSFLGSPLHF. CDR3 DNA: TGTGCCAGCAGCTTCCTCGGTTCACCCCTCCACTTT.

The rearrangement links TRBV19 to TRBJ2-7; 9 positions match TRBD2. The CDR3 sequence is 15 residues long. Germline CDR1 LNHDA, CDR2 SQIVND (reference sequence). After removal of 6 bases from V and 0 bases from J, the junction contained 6 bases not matched to a gene. CDR3 bases: TGTGCCAGTAGACCCCTAGCGGGGCCCTCCTACGAGCAGTACTTC. This encodes CASRPLAGPSYEQYF.

This clone was seen a handful of times. The chain is built from TRBV5-1 and TRBJ1-6; 11 positions agree with TRBD1. The germline V gene encodes CDR1 SGHRS and CDR2 YFSETQ. J gave up 9 bases and V 3 bases, and 2 bases lay outside the gene matches. The CDR3 covers 14 residues. The CDR3 region is CASSWTGGSSPLHF. Here the CDR3 DNA reads TGCGCCAGCAGCTGGACAGGGGGCAGTTCACCCCTCCACTTT.

The chain is built from TRBV5-1 and TRBJ2-2; TRBD2 is a possible D gene (6 bases). From germline, CDR1 is SGHRS and CDR2 YFSETQ. This CDR3 comprises 16 residues. V lost 0 bases to trimming and J lost 3 bases, with 12 bases between them. CDR3 amino acids: CASSLGAGSDTGELFF. The DNA of the CDR3 is TGCGCCAGCAGCTTGGGAGCGGGTTCGGACACCGGGGAGCTGTTTTTT.

The chain couples TRBV6-4 to TRBJ2-1; the D is unclear. There are 13 residues in the CDR3. V was clipped by 0 bases and J by 9 bases, with 9 bases between them. Germline CDR1 is MRHNA and CDR2 is SNTAGT. CDR3 sequence reads: CASSDSNRVEQFF. The DNA for the CDR3 is TGTGCCAGCAGTGACTCGAATCGGGTTGAGCAGTTCTTC.

This sequence joins TRBV4-1 and TRBJ1-2, with 7 bases that match TRBD1. The germline gives CDR1 MGHRA, CDR2 YSYEKL. The CDR3 totals 15 residues. The V gene end was trimmed by 0 bases and the J gene end by 4 bases; junction bases not matched to a gene: 5. As DNA, the CDR3 is TGCGCCAGCAGCCAAGAGCTACAGGGGTTCTATGGCTACACCTTC. Its protein is CASSQELQGFYGYTF.

The chain combines TRBV10-1 with TRBJ1-2; TRBD1 aligns across 10 bases. V trimming: 10 bases; J trimming: 5 bases; junction bases outside the gene matches: 13. Germline assignment: CDR1 WNHNN and CDR2 SYGVQD (reference sequence). This CDR3 is 15 amino acids long. The CDR3 sequence is CATTRQGAFLYGYTF. CDR3 DNA sequence: TGCGCCACAACAAGACAGGGGGCTTTTTTGTATGGCTACACCTTC.

The table lists this clone with many counts. V and J are TRBV3-1 (or the pseudogene TRBV3-2) and TRBJ2-7, with D perhaps TRBD1 (5 bases). The CDR3 runs 14 residues. V dropped 4 bases and J dropped 2 bases, with 12 bases sitting between them. The germline V gene has CDR1 LGHDT and CDR2 YNNKEL (reference sequence). CDR3 DNA: TGTGCCAGCAGCCGACAGACTGGGCCCTACGAGCAGTACTTC. This translates into CASSRQTGPYEQYF.

The rearrangement joins TRBV29-1 to TRBJ1-2, with 8 bases identical to TRBD1. The CDR3 contains 17 residues. CDR1 is SQVTM, CDR2 ANQGSEA, per germline. V shed 6 bases and J 0 bases; nucleotides not matched to a gene: 15. The CDR3 DNA is TGCAGCGTCCAGACAGGGGCACGACCTAACTCTAACTATGGCTACACCTTC. The encoded protein is CSVQTGARPNSNYGYTF.

The chain couples TRBV19 to TRBJ2-3, with a weak D call TRBD2 (6 bases). Trimming left V 5 bases short and J 2 bases short, with 14 bases between. The CDR3 runs 15 residues. Germline V gene data show CDR1 as LNHDA and CDR2 as SQIVND (reference sequence). The CDR3 DNA reads as TGTGCCAGTAGTTTTGTCGGAGGGCTCACAGATACGCAGTATTTT. Protein sequence: CASSFVGGLTDTQYF. Based on the CDR3 plus reference TRBV19 and TRBJ2-3, the full variable domain is DGGITQSPKYLFRKEGQNVTLSCEQNLNHDAMYWYRQDPGQGLRLIYYSQIVNDFQKGDIAEGYSVSREKKESFPLTVTSAQKNPTAFYLCASSFVGGLTDTQYFGPGTRLTVL.

This clone was seen only once. This chain joins TRBV6-5 and TRBJ2-7, with 7 bases aligning to TRBD1. The V segment lost 1 base and the J segment 3 bases; nucleotides outside the gene matches: 3. Germline V gene data show CDR1 as MNHEY and CDR2 as SVGAGI. The CDR3 length is 14 residues. The CDR3: CASSYLAGGYEQYF. The CDR3 DNA reads TGTGCCAGCAGTTACTTGGCAGGGGGCTACGAGCAGTACTTC.

This clone was detected a few times. The rearrangement uses TRBV5-8 and TRBJ2-2, with D maybe TRBD2 (5 bases). The CDR3 has 15 amino acids. CDR1 and CDR2 from the germline V gene are SGHTS and YDEGEE. V lost 1 base and J lost 4, with 11 bases in between. The CDR3 DNA reads TGTGCCAGCAGCTTGACGAGGAGGAGCACCGGGGAGCTGTTTTTT. Amino acids: CASSLTRRSTGELFF.

The V gene is TRBV23-1, the J gene TRBJ1-3; no clear D. TRBV23-1 is an open reading frame whose function is uncertain. The CDR3 has 16 amino acids. Trimming left V 8 bases short and J 0 bases short, with 17 bases between. CDR3 sequence reads: CASHNEKFHSGNTIYF. CDR3 in DNA: TGCGCCAGCCATAATGAGAAGTTTCACTCTGGAAACACCATATATTTT.

The rearrangement uses TRBV6-2 or TRBV6-3 and TRBJ1-2, with 7 bases that match TRBD1. Germline V CDR1 and CDR2: MNHEY, SVGEGT. CDR3 size: 17 residues. Trimming cost V 5 bases and J 0 bases; bases outside gene matches: 12. The CDR3 spells CASSPYRGGNSNYGYTF. In DNA form, the CDR3 reads TGTGCCAGCAGTCCCTACAGGGGCGGAAATTCTAACTATGGCTACACCTTC.

The rearrangement links TRBV7-3 to TRBJ1-5, with 8 bases identical to TRBD1. Germline CDR1 reads SGHTA; CDR2 reads FQGTGA. CDR3 length: 15 residues. The trim removed 5 bases at V and 4 bases at J, leaving 7 bases unmatched. CDR3 in amino acids: CASSVSGQGNQPQHF. The CDR3 DNA reads as TGTGCCAGCAGCGTCTCCGGACAGGGTAATCAGCCCCAGCATTTT.

The chain's CDR3 is CASSGLAGGPGVYEQYF. DNA of the CDR3: TGTGCCAGCAGCGGACTAGCGGGAGGGCCAGGTGTCTACGAGCAGTACTTC. This chain connects TRBV2 to TRBJ2-7, with 15 bases identical to TRBD2. Trimming took 6 bases from V and 3 from J; bases not matched to a gene: 9. CDR1 is SNHLY and CDR2 is FYNNEI in the germline V gene. The CDR3 is made up of 17 amino acids.

The chain carries TRBV3-1 (or the pseudogene TRBV3-2) and TRBJ2-5, with TRBD2 matching 10 bases. Germline V gene sequence: CDR1 LGHDT, CDR2 YNNKEL (reference sequence). This CDR3 is 16 amino acids long. The V gene end was trimmed by 2 bases and the J gene end by 7 bases; junction bases not matched to a gene: 10. CDR3 amino acids: CASSQRSGGALGTQYF. In DNA, the CDR3 is TGTGCCAGCAGCCAACGGAGCGGGGGGGCATTAGGGACCCAGTACTTC.

This clone was seen only a few times. The V and J genes are TRBV12-5 and TRBJ1-2; 7 bases align to TRBD1. CDR3 length equals 24 residues. In germline, CDR1 is LGHNT, CDR2 FRNRAP. The J segment lost 3 bases and the V segment lost 2 bases, leaving 33 bases of the junction unmatched. The CDR3 protein is CASGLPYFALTPRQGNKVDYGYTF. For the CDR3, the DNA is TGTGCTAGTGGTTTGCCCTACTTTGCTCTCACACCTCGACAGGGAAATAAGGTCGACTATGGCTACACCTTC.

CDR3 in amino acids: CASSGRRDTNYEQYF. The CDR3, as DNA: TGTGCCAGCAGCGGGAGGAGAGACACCAACTACGAGCAGTACTTC. This chain connects TRBV11-3 to TRBJ2-7; tentatively, D is TRBD2 (6 bases). The CDR3 extends over 15 amino acids. Per germline, CDR1 SGHNT and CDR2 YENEEA. Trimming shortened V by 5 bases and J by 3 bases, and 17 bases separated the two germline ends.

The V gene is TRBV7-6, the J gene TRBJ1-5; tentative D call: TRBD1 (5 bases). This CDR3 spans 16 amino acids. V lost 5 bases, J lost 5 bases, and 19 bases lay in between. Germline lookup yields CDR1 SGHVS and CDR2 FNYEAQ. In DNA, the CDR3 is TGTGCCAGCAGCCTTACCAGCAGGGCTACGGATCAGCCCCAGCATTTT. The encoded protein is CASSLTSRATDQPQHF. The variable domain in full, completed from reference TRBV7-6 and TRBJ1-5, reads GAGVSQSPRYKVTKRGQDVALRCDPISGHVSLYWYRQALGQGPEFLTYFNYEAQQDKSGLPNDRFSAERPEGSISTLTIQRTEQRDSAMYRCASSLTSRATDQPQHFGDGTRLSIL.

This clone was observed a handful of times. The chain combines TRBV4-1 with TRBJ1-1; 8 bases fit TRBD1. Trimming cost V 1 base and J 1 base; bases outside gene matches: 5. The CDR3 has 16 residues. Per germline, CDR1 MGHRA and CDR2 YSYEKL. DNA of the CDR3: TGCGCCAGCAGCCAAGTACCCGGGACAGGGAACACTGAAGCTTTCTTT. This translates into CASSQVPGTGNTEAFF.

V gene TRBV7-2 combines with J gene TRBJ1-2; 7 positions match TRBD1. J gave up 7 bases and V 2 bases, and 4 bases lay outside the gene matches. The CDR3 contains 13 residues. Germline CDR1 and CDR2: SGHTA and FQGNSA. The CDR3 loop reads CASSLKGASGYTF. The CDR3 nucleotides are TGTGCCAGCAGCTTAAAGGGGGCGAGTGGCTACACCTTC.

The chain links TRBV5-1 to TRBJ2-7; 10 nucleotides agree with TRBD1. Germline CDR1 SGHRS, CDR2 YFSETQ. V gave up 8 bases and J gave up 2 bases; unmatched junction bases: 1. This CDR3 is 12 amino acids long. The CDR3 DNA is TGCGCCAGTGGACAGGGGGCCTACGAGCAGTACTTC. It codes for CASGQGAYEQYF.

The chain joins TRBV19 to TRBJ1-5; D possibly corresponds to TRBD1 (5 bases). The V end was cut by 8 bases, the J end by 9 bases, with 14 bases between. The CDR3 runs 12 residues. Germline V lookup: CDR1 LNHDA, CDR2 SQIVND (reference sequence). CDR3 DNA: TGTGCCAGTTGGGGCTCGTCGGGGCCCCAGCATTTT. This encodes CASWGSSGPQHF.

This clone appeared once. This sequence joins TRBV15 and TRBJ2-1; 8 bases line up with TRBD2. CDR1 and CDR2 (germline): LNHNV, YYDKDF (reference sequence). The length of the CDR3 is 16 residues. Unmatched junction bases numbered 10, after V lost 0 bases and J lost 9 bases. This chain's CDR3 is CATSRDRPGLGFEQFF. CDR3 DNA: TGTGCCACCAGCAGAGATCGGCCGGGACTAGGGTTTGAGCAGTTCTTC.

This rearrangement joins TRBV27 to TRBJ2-7; possible D gene TRBD1, 5 bases. This CDR3 has 14 amino acids. Germline V gene sequence: CDR1 MNHEY, CDR2 SMNVEV (reference sequence). The germline V and J ends were trimmed by 6 bases and 3 bases, with 15 bases remaining between them. CDR3 sequence: CASSNRDRIYEQYF. CDR3 DNA sequence: TGTGCCAGCAGCAATCGAGACAGAATCTACGAGCAGTACTTC.

The chain couples TRBV5-4 to TRBJ1-2; D gene ambiguous. Between the trimmed V and J ends, which lost 0 bases and 4 bases, there was a span of 10 bases. Germline V gives CDR1 SGHNT, CDR2 YYREEE (reference sequence). CDR3 length: 14 residues. The DNA for the CDR3 is TGTGCCAGCAGCTTGGGACGGGGAAGCTATGGCTACACCTTC. This gives the protein CASSLGRGSYGYTF.

The chain combines TRBV19 with TRBJ2-7; the match to TRBD1 covers 12 bases. Germline CDR1 and CDR2: LNHDA and SQIVND (reference sequence). The CDR3 is 15 residues long. Losses at the gene ends were 5 bases for V and 6 bases for J; bases not matched to a gene: 8. CDR3 loop: CASSPLGDRGREQYF. CDR3 sequence (DNA): TGTGCCAGTAGTCCCCTAGGGGACAGGGGGCGCGAGCAGTACTTC. Together with reference TRBV19 and TRBJ2-7, the CDR3 gives the full variable domain: DGGITQSPKYLFRKEGQNVTLSCEQNLNHDAMYWYRQDPGQGLRLIYYSQIVNDFQKGDIAEGYSVSREKKESFPLTVTSAQKNPTAFYLCASSPLGDRGREQYFGPGTRLTVT.